Sequencing of this T cell receptor (beta chain) was carried out in a study of long-term antiretroviral therapy in people with HIV. Study outcomes and limitations: It was observed that HIV repertoires exhibited narrower CDR3 length ranges than controls. Data on ART adherence, viral resistance or therapy changes were unavailable.

As regards this clone: Antigen unknown.

The CDR3 consists of 15 residues. The V gene lost 6 bases and the J gene lost 2 bases, with 11 bases spanning the gap. CDR1 SNHLY and CDR2 FYNNEI come from the germline V gene. The assay used was immunoSEQ (version v3.0), run at survey level. Generated by immunoSEQ multiplex PCR, the TCRdb table keeps only in-frame clones and is missing some. This table has 20,000 to 25,000 clones, roughly 92% appearing once. All donors provided no fewer than one pre-ART and no fewer than two post-ART PBMC samples. Sequences were derived from unsorted PBMCs, sampled 4.4 years after starting antiretroviral therapy. J is TRBJ2-6 and V is TRBV2, with D uncertain. This receptor was obtained from a woman aged 45-60 years with HIV. CDR3 loop: CASSRARAGANVLTF. In DNA form, the CDR3 reads TGTGCCAGCAGCCGGGCTCGGGCTGGGGCCAACGTCCTGACTTTC.